The entry below describes one T cell receptor (beta chain). This clone was observed a single time. The antigen this receptor binds is unknown. No much larger clonotype is one base removed from it; base qualities were not supplied. In total, approximately 690 healthy bone marrow donors made up the cohort. At the time of sampling, all cohort members were nominally healthy, though unrecorded immune exposures were likely present. The donor was CMV seropositive and was included in the group of 250 to 350 seropositive cohort members. Every donor gave a peripheral blood sample, and the peripheral blood mononuclear cells from that sample were used for TCR beta sequencing. Genomic DNA was extracted from the blood cell samples with the Qiagen DNeasy Blood Extraction Kit. Libraries came from the immunoSEQ multiplex PCR assay. The multiplex PCR relied on a mix of 60 forward primers for TCR Vbeta segments and 13 reverse primers for TCR Jbeta segments. The CDR3 region of rearranged TCR beta genes was amplified from genomic DNA by a multiplex PCR assay. Amplified TCR beta libraries were sequenced as 87-base-pair reads on the Illumina HiSeq System. On the study's bioinformatics: A later analysis counted 65 million to 90 million unique TCR beta chains across the 640 or so repertoires, and 10 million to 12 million of these chains were shared by at least two donors. A nearest-neighbor algorithm error-corrected the raw reads and collapsed the reads into unique sequences, merging closely related sequences to remove PCR and sequencing errors. To assign V, D and J gene segments, CDR3 sequences were aligned to IMGT reference sequences. For a sequence to be retained, at least a six-nucleotide match to both a V gene segment and a J gene segment was required. Rearrangements were called productive when the CDR3 lacked stop codons and stayed in frame with V and J; all others were non-productive. Following IMGT convention, CDR3 was defined as the stretch from the second conserved V-encoded cysteine up to the conserved J-encoded phenylalanine. Sequences without an unambiguous match to a single V gene segment were excluded from the earlier analysis of a few hundred of the donors. An earlier analysis of 587 of the donors classified V segments as functional when productive rearrangements were above 56.7% and as segregating when the standard deviation between donors was above 5%. A statistical classification framework was developed to diagnose cytomegalovirus status using the catalog of TCR beta chain sequences. A later analysis assigned V and J genes by comparing TCR nucleotide sequences with IMGT/GENE-DB human TR gene sequences. In a later analysis, CDR3 sequences and most-parsimonious VDJ recombination scenarios were assigned using the TCRdist pipeline. A later analysis defined each TCR beta chain by its CDR3 amino acid sequence plus V-gene family, and excluded reads lacking a unique V-gene family. A later analysis removed 592 highly shared, low-generation-probability nucleotide sequences to deal with suspected cross-contamination and a sequencing artifact. In a later analysis, a clonal expansion index for each public chain was calculated from normalized within-repertoire ranks of inferred template counts. In a later analysis, generation probabilities were computed with a VDJ recombination model fitted to out-of-frame rearrangements, and the resulting probabilities were checked against IGoR. In a later analysis, TCR-TCR, TCR-HLA and TCR-CMV co-occurrence was scored with hypergeometric tests, and a repertoire-size bias correction was applied to TCR pairs. In a later analysis, false discovery rates were estimated by permuting HLA or CMV assignments 20 times. In a later analysis, co-occurring TCRs were grouped with DBSCAN, and TCRdist sequence similarity was added when clustering was performed within HLA-allele-positive subsets. Repertoires with fewer than 30,000 or more than 120,000 public chains were left out of co-occurrence clustering, as were five repertoires with anomalous nucleotide sharing. This immuneACCESS table, as held by TCRdb, lists in-frame sequences with V and J called but not all clones. Of the missing ones, under half trace to an unresolved V gene in checked studies; the others have no known cause. For V, J and clone size, that table is used; D and trimming come from the DNA. The sample table contains under 150,000 clones; only one count was recorded for 70% to 90% of them. The ten biggest clones cover over 4.5% of the sample.

These data are taken from a study of cytomegalovirus exposure and HLA in healthy donors (dated by TCRdb to 2017 to 2019). The study in broad terms: According to an earlier analysis of 587 of the donors, some 180 million T cells yielded some 110 million unique TCR beta sequences and 276 Gb of sequence data. Typing coverage differed by locus: A, B, C, DRB1 and DQB1 were typed in about 629-640 donors, DQA1 in 500 to 550, DPA1 in some 600, and DPB1 in just under 480. Across around 400 genotyped donors of the cohort, an average of approximately 240,000 unique TCR beta nucleotide sequences per donor were sequenced, and approximately 17% of those sequences were non-productive. Four or five DR-DQ haplotypes were handled as single units for association and clustering, since linkage in the cohort was strong. Genome-wide SNP genotypes for about 60% of the 666 donors were used in a later genetic analysis, which treated that subset as a discovery cohort. High-throughput TCR immunosequencing, statistical association of individual TCRs with disease status, and machine learning were combined to predict cytomegalovirus infection status. Every discovery cohort repertoire had been produced on one sequencing platform. A later analysis re-analyzed previously published TCR beta repertoires from 600 to 850 donors and added high-resolution HLA genotyping to study TCR occurrence patterns. Class I and class II HLA loci were covered by the typing at four-digit resolution. The study was designed to test whether signatures of past pathogen exposure could be identified by cataloging public T cell receptors. Using immunosequencing, the study profiled T cell repertoires from around 670 subjects and related those repertoires to cytomegalovirus serostatus. In the later analysis, no new phenotypic data were used to find candidate immune exposures; instead, reliance was placed on TCR beta sequences and their occurrence across donors. Alongside the repertoire data, information on donor age, sex, ethnicity and CMV serostatus was compiled. Roughly 300 gigabases of sequencing data and approximately 80 million unique TCR sequences were included in an early release covering 500 to 750 HLA-typed donors. Among the roughly 410 genotyped donors, about 85% belonged to the genetic ancestry cluster associated with self-reported Caucasian donors. To decide whether each TCR beta V gene segment behaved as functional or pseudogenic, an earlier analysis of 587 of the donors relied on high-throughput TCR beta sequencing. In addition to the first cohort of 650 to 800 subjects, a separate validation cohort of 120 different subjects was used. Points the paper makes about the study in general: An earlier analysis of some 590 of the donors showed that most TCR beta V segments appeared in productive rearrangements either about 90% or about 30% of the time, which broadly matched IMGT annotations. In a later analysis, most CMV-associated TCR beta chains were found to appear HLA-restricted, with HLA associations seemingly driven largely by CMV exposure. For the cohort, immune exposure information was limited to CMV serostatus. In the study, about 150 TCR beta chains were listed as associated with cytomegalovirus. In a later genetic analysis, a missense DCLRE1C variant was associated with V-gene and J-gene trimming of TCR beta chains, and the association was replicated in an independent cohort. The earlier analysis of 587 of the donors excluded some 16 rarely observed V segments, including chromosome 9 orphons, because counts were too low. Across donors, most TCR sequences were observed very rarely, whereas some public TCRs were present in many individuals. When HLA alleles, especially DR and DQ, strongly co-occurred, attributing TCR associations to individual alleles was difficult. The authors suggested that the approach could potentially be extended to other disease states and immunological phenotypes. According to a later genetic analysis, donors in an Asian-associated ancestry cluster had fewer N-insertions in productive TCRs than the approximately 610-donor mean. The 87-base-pair reads could not distinguish some IMGT-functional V segments, including TRBV6-2 and TRBV6-3, so those segments were excluded. At a false discovery rate of 0.05, a later analysis linked approximately 18,000 TCR beta sequences to specific HLA alleles. A further reported finding was that TCR beta sequences accurately predicted the HLA-A and HLA-B alleles for most subjects in the first cohort. Presence/absence analyses assumed roughly uniform sequencing depth across donors, an assumption that may not hold. In a later analysis, TCR association rates were found to vary across HLA loci, with the most associated TCRs seen for DRB1 alleles and the fewest for HLA-C alleles. According to a later analysis, parvovirus B19, influenza, CMV and Epstein-Barr virus appeared linked to several top co-occurrence clusters. The classifier was reported to diagnose cytomegalovirus status with high specificity and sensitivity in both the original cohort and the validation cohort. In this cohort, only TCR beta chains were sequenced, and detectable features were limited by the absence of alpha or paired-chain data. In a later analysis, HLA-associated TCR beta chains showed more clonal expansion and lower generation probabilities than non-associated chains that were equally common. Linkage disequilibrium might explain the correlated functional status among segregating V segments, but an unknown experimental factor could not be ruled out. A few of the identified cytomegalovirus-associated TCR beta chains were confirmed in vitro to be specific for cytomegalovirus antigens. Because HLA typing was unavailable for some donors at each locus, only the typed subset was used in association tests. A cluster of highly shared sequence variants was judged likely to represent a technical artifact of the sequencing pipeline.

Taken from cysteine to phenylalanine, the CDR3 has 15 residues. The kept DNA is CDR3 alone, 45 bases in frame from the first base. Trimming accounts for 0 bases at V and 1 base at J, while the number of junction bases matched to no gene is 1. According to the germline V gene (reference sequence), CDR1 reads PRHDT and CDR2 reads FYEKMQ. The specimen was PBMCs. The chain uses TRBV13 and TRBJ2-7; 9 of the junction bases match TRBD1. The TCR originated in a woman aged 40-49 years in good health and CMV-seropositive. Here the CDR3 is given as CASSLGGQGSYEQYF. The sequence in DNA is TGTGCCAGCAGCTTAGGGGGACAGGGTTCCTACGAGCAGTACTTC. Supplemented by the reference TRBV13 and TRBJ2-7 proteins around the CDR3, the complete variable domain is AAGVIQSPRHLIKEKRETATLKCYPIPRHDTVYWYQQGPGQDPQFLISFYEKMQSDKGSIPDRFSAQQFSDYHSELNMSSLELGDSALYFCASSLGGQGSYEQYFGPGTRLTVT.